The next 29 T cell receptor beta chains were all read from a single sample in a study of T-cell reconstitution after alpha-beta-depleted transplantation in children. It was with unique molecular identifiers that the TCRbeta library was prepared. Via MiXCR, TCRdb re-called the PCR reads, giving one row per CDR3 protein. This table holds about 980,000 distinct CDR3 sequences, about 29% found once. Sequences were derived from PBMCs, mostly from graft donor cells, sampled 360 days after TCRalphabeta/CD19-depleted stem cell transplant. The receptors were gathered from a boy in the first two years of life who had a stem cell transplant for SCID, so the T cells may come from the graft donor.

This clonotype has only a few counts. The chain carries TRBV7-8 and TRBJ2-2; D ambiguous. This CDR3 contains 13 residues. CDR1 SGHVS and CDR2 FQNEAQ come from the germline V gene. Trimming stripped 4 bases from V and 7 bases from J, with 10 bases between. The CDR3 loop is CASSSYSGGELFF. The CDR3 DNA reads TGTGCCAGCAGCTCCTACTCCGGCGGGGAGCTGTTTTTT.

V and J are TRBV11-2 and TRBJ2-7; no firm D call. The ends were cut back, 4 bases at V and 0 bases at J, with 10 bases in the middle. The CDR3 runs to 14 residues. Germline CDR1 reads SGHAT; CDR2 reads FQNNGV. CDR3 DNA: TGTGCCAGCAGCTCGCGGACGTTCTCCTACGAGCAGTACTTC. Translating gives CASSSRTFSYEQYF.

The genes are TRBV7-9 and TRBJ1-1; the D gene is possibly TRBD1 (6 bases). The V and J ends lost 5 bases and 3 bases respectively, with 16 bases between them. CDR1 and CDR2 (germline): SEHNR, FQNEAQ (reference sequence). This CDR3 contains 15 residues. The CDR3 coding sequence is TGTGCCAGCAGCCCCCAGGGGCTCCGTGACACTGAAGCTTTCTTT. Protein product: CASSPQGLRDTEAFF.

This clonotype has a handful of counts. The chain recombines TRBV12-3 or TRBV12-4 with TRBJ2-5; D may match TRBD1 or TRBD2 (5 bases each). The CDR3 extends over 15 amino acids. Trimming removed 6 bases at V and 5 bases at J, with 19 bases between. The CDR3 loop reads CASSPGPDARETQYF. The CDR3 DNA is TGTGCCAGCAGCCCGGGGCCGGATGCTCGGGAGACCCAGTACTTC.

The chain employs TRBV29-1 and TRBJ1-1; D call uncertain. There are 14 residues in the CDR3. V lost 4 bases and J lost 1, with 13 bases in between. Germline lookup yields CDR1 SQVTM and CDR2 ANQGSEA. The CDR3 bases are TGCAGCGTTGCGGCAGCCACAGAGAACACTGAAGCTTTCTTT. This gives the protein CSVAAATENTEAFF.

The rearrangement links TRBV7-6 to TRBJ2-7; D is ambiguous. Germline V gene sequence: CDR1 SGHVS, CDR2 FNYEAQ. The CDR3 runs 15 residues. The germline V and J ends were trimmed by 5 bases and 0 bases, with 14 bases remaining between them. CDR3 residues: CASSGGPEISYEQYF. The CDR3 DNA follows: TGTGCCAGCAGCGGTGGTCCGGAAATCTCCTACGAGCAGTACTTC.

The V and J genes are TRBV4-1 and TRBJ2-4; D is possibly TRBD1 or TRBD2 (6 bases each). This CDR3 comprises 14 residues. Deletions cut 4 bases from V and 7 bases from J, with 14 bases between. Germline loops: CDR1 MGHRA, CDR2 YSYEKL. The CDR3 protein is CASSPGAYENIQYF. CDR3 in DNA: TGCGCCAGCAGCCCGGGGGCTTACGAGAACATTCAGTACTTC.

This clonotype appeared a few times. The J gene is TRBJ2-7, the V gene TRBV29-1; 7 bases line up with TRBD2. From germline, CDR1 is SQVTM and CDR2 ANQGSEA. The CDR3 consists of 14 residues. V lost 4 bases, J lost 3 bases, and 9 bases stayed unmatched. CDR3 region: CSVAFLAEFYEQYF. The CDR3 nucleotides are TGCAGCGTTGCCTTCCTAGCGGAGTTCTACGAGCAGTACTTC.

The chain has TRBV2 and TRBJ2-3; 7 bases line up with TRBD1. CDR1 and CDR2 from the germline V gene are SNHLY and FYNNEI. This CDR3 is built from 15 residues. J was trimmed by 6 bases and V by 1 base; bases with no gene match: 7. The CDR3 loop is CASSEEGARDDTQYF. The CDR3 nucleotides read TGTGCCAGCAGTGAAGAGGGGGCGAGGGACGATACGCAGTATTTT.

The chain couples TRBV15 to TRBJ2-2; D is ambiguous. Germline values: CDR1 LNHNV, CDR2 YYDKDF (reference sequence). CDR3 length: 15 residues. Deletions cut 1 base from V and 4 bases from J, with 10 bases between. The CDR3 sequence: CATSRGPIFTGELFF. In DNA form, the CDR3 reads TGTGCCACCAGCAGAGGACCCATCTTCACCGGGGAGCTGTTTTTT. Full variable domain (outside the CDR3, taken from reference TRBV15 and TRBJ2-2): DAMVIQNPRYQVTQFGKPVTLSCSQTLNHNVMYWYQQKSSQAPKLLFHYYDKDFNNEADTPDNFQSRRPNTSFCFLDIRSPGLGDTAMYLCATSRGPIFTGELFFGEGSRLTVL.

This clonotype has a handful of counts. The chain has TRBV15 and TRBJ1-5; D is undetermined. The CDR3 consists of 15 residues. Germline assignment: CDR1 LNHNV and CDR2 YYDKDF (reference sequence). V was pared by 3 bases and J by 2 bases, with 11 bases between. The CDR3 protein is CATSSSPEGNQPQHF. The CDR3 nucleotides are TGTGCCACCAGCAGCAGTCCAGAGGGCAATCAGCCCCAGCATTTT.

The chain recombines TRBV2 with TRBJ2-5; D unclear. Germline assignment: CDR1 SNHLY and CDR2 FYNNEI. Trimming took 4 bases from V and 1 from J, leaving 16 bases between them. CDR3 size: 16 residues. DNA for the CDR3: TGTGCCAGCAGTGTAACCCAGATGTGGTCCCAAGAGACCCAGTACTTC. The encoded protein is CASSVTQMWSQETQYF.

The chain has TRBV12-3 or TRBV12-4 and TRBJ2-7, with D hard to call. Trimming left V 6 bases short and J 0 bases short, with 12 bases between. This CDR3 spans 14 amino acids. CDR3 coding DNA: TGTGCCAGCAGCCCTCCATTCCTCTCCTACGAGCAGTACTTC. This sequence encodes CASSPPFLSYEQYF.

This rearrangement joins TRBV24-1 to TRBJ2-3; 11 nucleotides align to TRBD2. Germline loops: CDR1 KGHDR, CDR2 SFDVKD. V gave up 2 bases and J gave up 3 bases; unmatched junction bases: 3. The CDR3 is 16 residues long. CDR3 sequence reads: CATSDSGLAVTDTQYF. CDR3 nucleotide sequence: TGTGCCACCAGTGATTCGGGACTAGCGGTGACAGATACGCAGTATTTT.

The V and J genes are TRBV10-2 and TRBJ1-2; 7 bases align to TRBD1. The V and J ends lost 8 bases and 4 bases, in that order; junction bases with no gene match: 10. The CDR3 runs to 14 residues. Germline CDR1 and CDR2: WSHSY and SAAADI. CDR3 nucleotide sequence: TGCGCCAGCCCTCCAGGGGGGAGGGCCTATGGCTACACCTTC. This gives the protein CASPPGGRAYGYTF.

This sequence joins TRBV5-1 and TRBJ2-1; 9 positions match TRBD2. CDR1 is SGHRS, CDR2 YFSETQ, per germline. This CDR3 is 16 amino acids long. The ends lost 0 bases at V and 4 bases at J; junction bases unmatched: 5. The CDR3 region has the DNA TGCGCCAGCAGCTTGGATCTAGCGGGGTCTTACAATGAGCAGTTCTTC. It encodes CASSLDLAGSYNEQFF.

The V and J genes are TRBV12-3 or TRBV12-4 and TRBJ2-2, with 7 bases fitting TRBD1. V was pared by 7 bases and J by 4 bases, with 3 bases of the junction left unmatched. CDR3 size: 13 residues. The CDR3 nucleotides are TGTGCCAGCAAATACAGGGGCACCGGGGAGCTGTTTTTT. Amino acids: CASKYRGTGELFF.

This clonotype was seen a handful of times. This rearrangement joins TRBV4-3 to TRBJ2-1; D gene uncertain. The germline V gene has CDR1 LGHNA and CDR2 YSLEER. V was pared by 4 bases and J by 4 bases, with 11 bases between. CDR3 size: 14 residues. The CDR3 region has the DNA TGCGCCAGCAGCCGAATAGAGAATTACAATGAGCAGTTCTTC. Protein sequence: CASSRIENYNEQFF.

The CDR3 DNA reads as TGTGCCAGCAGCCCCACCAGGGACAGGGCTAACACCGGGGAGCTGTTTTTT. Translating it yields CASSPTRDRANTGELFF. This chain joins TRBV7-2 and TRBJ2-2; 9 nucleotides match TRBD1. V lost 5 bases and J lost 2; bases outside the gene matches: 9. CDR3 length equals 17 residues. Germline CDR1 reads SGHTA; CDR2 reads FQGNSA.

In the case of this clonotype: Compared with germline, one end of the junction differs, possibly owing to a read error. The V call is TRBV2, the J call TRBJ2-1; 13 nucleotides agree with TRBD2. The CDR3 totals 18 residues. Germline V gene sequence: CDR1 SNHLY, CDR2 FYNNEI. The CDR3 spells CASSEAALTSGGRNEQFF. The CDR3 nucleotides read TGTGCCAGCAGCGAAGCCGCGCTGACTAGCGGGGGGCGAAATGAGCAGTTCTTC. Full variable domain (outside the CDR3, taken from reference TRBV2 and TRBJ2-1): EPEVTQTPSHQVTQMGQEVILRCVPISNHLYFYWYRQILGQKVEFLVSFYNNEISEKSEIFDDQFSVERPDGSNFTLKIRSTKLEDSAMYFCASSEAALTSGGRNEQFFGPGTRLTVL.

As DNA, the CDR3 is TGCAGTGCTCTTCGGACGGATAGCACAGATACGCAGTATTTT. Translation: CSALRTDSTDTQYF. The chain recombines TRBV20-1 with TRBJ2-3; D remains ambiguous. The CDR3 runs 14 residues. Germline loops: CDR1 DFQATT, CDR2 SNEGSKA (reference sequence). The ends were cut back, 5 bases at V and 0 bases at J, with 12 bases in the middle.

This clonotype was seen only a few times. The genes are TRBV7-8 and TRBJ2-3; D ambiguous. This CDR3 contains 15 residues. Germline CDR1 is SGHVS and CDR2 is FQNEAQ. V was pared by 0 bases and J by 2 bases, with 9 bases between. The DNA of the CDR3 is TGTGCCAGCAGCTTAGCGGCCTCCTCCACAGATACGCAGTATTTT. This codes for CASSLAASSTDTQYF.

Here the CDR3 reads CASSARDRDLGEQYF. The CDR3 nucleotides are TGTGCCAGCAGCGCAAGGGACAGGGATTTGGGCGAGCAGTACTTC. The chain joins TRBV9 to TRBJ2-7; 9 nucleotides match TRBD1. The V gene end was trimmed by 3 bases and the J gene end by 6 bases; junction bases not matched to a gene: 10. CDR3 length: 15 residues. CDR1 is SGDLS and CDR2 is YYNGEE in the germline V gene.

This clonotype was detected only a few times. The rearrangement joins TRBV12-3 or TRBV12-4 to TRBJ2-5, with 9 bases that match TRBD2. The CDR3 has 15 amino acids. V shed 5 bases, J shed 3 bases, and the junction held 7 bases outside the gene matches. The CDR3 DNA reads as TGTGCCAGCAGTCCACCAATAGCGGGGGAAGAGACCCAGTACTTC. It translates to CASSPPIAGEETQYF.

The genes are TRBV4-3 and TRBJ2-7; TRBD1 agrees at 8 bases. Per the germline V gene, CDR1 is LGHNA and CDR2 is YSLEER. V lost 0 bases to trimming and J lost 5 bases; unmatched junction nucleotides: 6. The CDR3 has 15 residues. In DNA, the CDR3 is TGCGCCAGCAGCCAAGAACAGGGGGTGGGCGACGAGCAGTACTTC. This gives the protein CASSQEQGVGDEQYF.

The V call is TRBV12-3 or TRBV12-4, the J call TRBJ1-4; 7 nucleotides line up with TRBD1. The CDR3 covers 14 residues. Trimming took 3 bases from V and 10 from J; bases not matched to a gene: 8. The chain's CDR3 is CASSLTGILGKLFF. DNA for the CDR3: TGTGCCAGCAGTTTGACAGGGATCCTGGGAAAACTGTTTTTT.

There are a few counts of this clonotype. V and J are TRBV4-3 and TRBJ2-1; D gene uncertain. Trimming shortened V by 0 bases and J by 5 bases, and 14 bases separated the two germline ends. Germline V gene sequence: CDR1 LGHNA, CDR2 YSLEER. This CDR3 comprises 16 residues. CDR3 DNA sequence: TGCGCCAGCAGCCAAGACCGGGCCGGGTGGGACAATGAGCAGTTCTTC. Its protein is CASSQDRAGWDNEQFF.

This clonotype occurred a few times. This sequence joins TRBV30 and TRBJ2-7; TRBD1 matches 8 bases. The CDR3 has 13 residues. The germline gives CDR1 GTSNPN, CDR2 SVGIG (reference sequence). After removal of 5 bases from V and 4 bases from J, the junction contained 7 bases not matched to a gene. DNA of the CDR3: TGTGCCTGGGAGGGGACAGGATCTTACGAGCAGTACTTC. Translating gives CAWEGTGSYEQYF. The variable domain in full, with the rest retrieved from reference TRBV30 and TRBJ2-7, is SQTIHQWPATLVQPVGSPLSLECTVEGTSNPNLYWYRQAAGRGLQLLFYSVGIGQISSEVPQNLSASRPQDRQFILSSKKLLLSDSGFYLCAWEGTGSYEQYFGPGTRLTVT.

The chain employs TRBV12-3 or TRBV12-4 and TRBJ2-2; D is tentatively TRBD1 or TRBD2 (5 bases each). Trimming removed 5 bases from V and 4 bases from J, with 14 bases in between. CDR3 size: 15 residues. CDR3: CASSPTGTLTGELFF. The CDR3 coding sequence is TGTGCCAGCAGTCCGACCGGGACCCTCACCGGGGAGCTGTTTTTT.